The clone carrying this T cell receptor beta chain was seen more than once but under ten times. The antigen is not known. This sample was included in a study of cytomegalovirus exposure and HLA in healthy donors. Whole-study findings and limits: Upon later analysis, HLA-associated TCR beta chains proved more clonally expanded than other, equally common chains. Further analysis was carried out later, and it showed several of the most significant clusters appearing linked to common viral pathogens. In an earlier analysis, productive rearrangement rates for most beta V segments clustered near 87% or 30%.

With 60 Vbeta and 13 Jbeta primers, the PCR was carried out. Profiling relied on immunoSEQ multiplex PCR, and the TCRdb table lists in-frame clones only, not all of them. Among 110,000 or so clones listed, roughly 80% were seen once. Trimming removed 5 bases at V and 2 bases at J, with 13 bases between. This CDR3 contains 15 residues. The V gene's germline CDR1 is MNHEY and CDR2 SVGAGI. V gene TRBV6-5 combines with J gene TRBJ2-1; the D gene is possibly TRBD2 (6 bases). This receptor was identified in a young man in good health and CMV-seropositive. The sample comprised PBMCs. CDR3 in DNA: TGTGCCAGCAGTATCATGGGGGGTCCCTACAATGAGCAGTTCTTC. Its protein product is CASSIMGGPYNEQFF.